This record concerns one T cell receptor beta chain sequence. Its antigen is not identified. The V gene lost 3 bases and the J gene lost 1 base, with 4 bases spanning the gap. The CDR3 is 12 residues long. In germline, CDR1 is WNHNN, CDR2 SYGVQD (reference sequence). This sample is part of a study of CD8 T cells in Susac syndrome. Study findings and constraints: It was acknowledged in the study that the number of individuals who were included in its TCR sequencing and HLA analysis was relatively small.

CD8+ and CD4+ T cells from blood underwent TCR beta sequencing. 0.5 to 1 ug RNA was reverse transcribed with random hexamers. TCR beta CDR3 was amplified by immunoSEQ covering 54 Vbeta and 13 Jbeta. From the immunoSEQ multiplex PCR reads, TCRdb called clonotypes with MiXCR, one entry per CDR3 protein. The sample comprises 160,000 or so distinct CDR3 sequences, 94% of which are singletons, and roughly 0.11% rests with the top ten. The sample was CD4+ T cells from PBMCs. This TCR derives from a human donor with Susac syndrome. This sequence joins TRBV10-1 and TRBJ2-7; unclear D gene. The CDR3 DNA reads as TGCGCCAGCAGTGAAACGTCCTACGAGCAGTACTTC. Its translation: CASSETSYEQYF.